The entry below gives a single T cell receptor beta chain sequence along with its context. Its specificity is unknown. The data were obtained in a study of response to subunit inactivated influenza vaccine. CDR3 size: 15 residues. Trimming cost V 0 bases and J 2 bases, with 11 bases left between them. In germline, CDR1 is SGHRS, CDR2 YFSETQ. TCRdb called the RT-PCR reads again in MiXCR, with one record for every CDR3 protein. The table shows about 570,000 distinct CDR3 sequences, with roughly 10% occurring only once. Study-level points and caveats: Few new T cells, the authors suggested, are recruited by each seasonal influenza vaccination.

This same sample was also part of a study on T cells expressing NK-cell markers. This second study says: UMI-tagged 5'RACE template switching yielded the TCR beta cDNA. Sequenced donors, eight in total, included seven who were HCMV-seropositive and one who was seronegative. Specificity for HCMV among expanded NKG2C+ T cell clones was not established.

The chain is built from TRBV5-1 and TRBJ2-5, with D possibly matching TRBD2 (5 bases). The clonotype comes from a man aged 50-59 years who received an inactivated influenza vaccine. The input for sequencing was PBMCs from blood, taken on the day of vaccination. The CDR3 spells CASSLAHERQETQYF. In nucleotides, the CDR3 is TGCGCCAGCAGCTTGGCCCACGAGCGGCAAGAGACCCAGTACTTC. Full variable domain (rest looked up from reference TRBV5-1 and TRBJ2-5): KAGVTQTPRYLIKTRGQQVTLSCSPISGHRSVSWYQQTPGQGLQFLFEYFSETQRNKGNFPGRFSGRQFSNSRSEMNVSTLELGDSALYLCASSLAHERQETQYFGPGTRLLVL.